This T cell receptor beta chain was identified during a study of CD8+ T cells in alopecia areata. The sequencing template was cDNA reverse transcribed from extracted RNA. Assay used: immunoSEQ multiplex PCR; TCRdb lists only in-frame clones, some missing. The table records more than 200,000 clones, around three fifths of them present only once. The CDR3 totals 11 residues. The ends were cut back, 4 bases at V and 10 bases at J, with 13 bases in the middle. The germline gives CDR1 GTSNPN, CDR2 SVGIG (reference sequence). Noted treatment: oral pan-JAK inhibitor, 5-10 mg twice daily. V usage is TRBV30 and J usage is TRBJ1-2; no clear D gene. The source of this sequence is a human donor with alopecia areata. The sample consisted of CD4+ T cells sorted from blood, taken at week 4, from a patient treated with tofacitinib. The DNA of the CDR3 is TGTGCCTGGACTCTGGCAGGTGACTACACCTTC. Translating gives CAWTLAGDYTF.